The subject of this entry is one T cell receptor (beta chain). This specimen comes from a study of cytomegalovirus exposure and HLA in healthy donors. The CDR3 is made up of 14 amino acids. V lost 7 bases, J lost 2 bases, and 6 bases stayed unmatched. Germline V gene sequence: CDR1 LNHNV, CDR2 YYDKDF (reference sequence). Use of 60 Vbeta and 13 Jbeta primers characterized the PCR. Profiling relied on immunoSEQ multiplex PCR, and the TCRdb table lists in-frame clones only, not all of them. In the table there are about 130,000 clones, around three quarters of which are singletons. This TCR was sampled from a female donor in good health and CMV-seronegative. The V and J genes are TRBV15 and TRBJ2-3, with TRBD1 matching 7 bases. What was sequenced was PBMCs. CDR3 loop: CATTDRENTDTQYF. CDR3 sequence (DNA): TGTGCCACCACCGACAGGGAGAACACAGATACGCAGTATTTT.